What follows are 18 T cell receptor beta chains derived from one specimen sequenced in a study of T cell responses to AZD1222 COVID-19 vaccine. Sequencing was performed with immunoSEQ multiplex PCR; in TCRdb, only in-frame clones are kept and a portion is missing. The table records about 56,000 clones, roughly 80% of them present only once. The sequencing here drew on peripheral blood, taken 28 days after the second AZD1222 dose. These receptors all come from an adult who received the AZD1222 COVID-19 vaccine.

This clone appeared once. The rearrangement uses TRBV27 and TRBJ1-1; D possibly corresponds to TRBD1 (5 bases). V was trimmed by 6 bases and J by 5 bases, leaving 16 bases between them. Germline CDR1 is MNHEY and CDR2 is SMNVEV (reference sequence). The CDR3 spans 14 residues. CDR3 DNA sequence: TGTGCCAGCAGCCTGGGGGTGGGGGGGACTGAAGCTTTCTTT. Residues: CASSLGVGGTEAFF.

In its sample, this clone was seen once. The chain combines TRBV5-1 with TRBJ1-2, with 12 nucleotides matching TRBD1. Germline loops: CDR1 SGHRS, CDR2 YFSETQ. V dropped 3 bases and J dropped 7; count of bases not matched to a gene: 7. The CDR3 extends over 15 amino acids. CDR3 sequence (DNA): TGCGCCAGCAGCTCGGGACAGGGGGCGGGCGGTGGCTACACCTTC. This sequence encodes CASSSGQGAGGGYTF. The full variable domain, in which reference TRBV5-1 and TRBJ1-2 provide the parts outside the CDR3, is KAGVTQTPRYLIKTRGQQVTLSCSPISGHRSVSWYQQTPGQGLQFLFEYFSETQRNKGNFPGRFSGRQFSNSRSEMNVSTLELGDSALYLCASSSGQGAGGGYTFGSGTRLTVV.

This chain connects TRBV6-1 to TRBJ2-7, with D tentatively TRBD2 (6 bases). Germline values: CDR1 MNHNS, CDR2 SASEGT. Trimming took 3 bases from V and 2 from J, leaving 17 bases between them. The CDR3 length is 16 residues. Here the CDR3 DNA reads TGTGCCAGCAGTGAGCAAGGGGCGGGGAGACCCTACGAGCAGTACGTC. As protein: CASSEQGAGRPYEQYV.

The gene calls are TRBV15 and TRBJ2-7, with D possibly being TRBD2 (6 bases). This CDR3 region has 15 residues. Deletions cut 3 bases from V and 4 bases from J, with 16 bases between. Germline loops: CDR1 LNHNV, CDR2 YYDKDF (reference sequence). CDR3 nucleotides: TGTGCCACCAGCAGGGGGGGTCCCCTAAGGTACGAGCAGTACTTC. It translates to CATSRGGPLRYEQYF.

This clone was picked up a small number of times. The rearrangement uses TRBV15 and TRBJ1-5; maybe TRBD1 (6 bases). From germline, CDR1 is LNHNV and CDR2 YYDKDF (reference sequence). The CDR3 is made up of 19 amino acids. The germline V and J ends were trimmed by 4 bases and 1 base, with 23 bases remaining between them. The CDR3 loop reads CATSMSIYSRGVSNQPQHF. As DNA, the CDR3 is TGTGCCACCAGCATGTCGATCTACAGTAGGGGGGTAAGCAATCAGCCCCAGCATTTT.

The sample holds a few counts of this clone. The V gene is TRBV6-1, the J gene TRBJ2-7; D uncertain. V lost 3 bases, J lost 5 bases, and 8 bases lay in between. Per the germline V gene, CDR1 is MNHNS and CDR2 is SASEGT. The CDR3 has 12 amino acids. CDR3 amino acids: CASSDRSNEQYV. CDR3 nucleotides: TGTGCCAGCAGTGACAGGTCAAACGAGCAGTACGTC.

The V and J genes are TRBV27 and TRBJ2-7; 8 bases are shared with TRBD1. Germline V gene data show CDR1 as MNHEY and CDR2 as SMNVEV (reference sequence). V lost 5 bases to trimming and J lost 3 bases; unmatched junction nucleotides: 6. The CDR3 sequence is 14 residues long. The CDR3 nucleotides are TGTGCCAGCAGTATAACCGGGACAGGCTACGAGCAGTACTTC. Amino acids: CASSITGTGYEQYF.

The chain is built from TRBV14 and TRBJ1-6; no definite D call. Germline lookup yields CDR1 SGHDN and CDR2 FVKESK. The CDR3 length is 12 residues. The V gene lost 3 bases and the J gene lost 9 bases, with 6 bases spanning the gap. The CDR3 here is CASSHAVSPLHF. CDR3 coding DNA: TGTGCCAGCAGCCATGCTGTTTCACCCCTCCACTTT.

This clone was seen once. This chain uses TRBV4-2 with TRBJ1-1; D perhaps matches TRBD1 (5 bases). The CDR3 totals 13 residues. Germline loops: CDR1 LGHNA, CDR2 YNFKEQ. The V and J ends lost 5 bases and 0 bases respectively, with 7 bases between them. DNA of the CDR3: TGTGCCAGCAGCAAGGGGATGAACACTGAAGCTTTCTTT. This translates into CASSKGMNTEAFF.

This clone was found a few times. The CDR3 DNA is TGTGCCAGCAGCCCGGGCCTTGCGGGGGGGACAGATACGCAGTATTTT. Its protein is CASSPGLAGGTDTQYF. The chain uses TRBV5-5 and TRBJ2-3; TRBD2 agrees at 9 bases. With 4 bases clipped from V and 3 bases from J, the junction kept 9 bases outside the gene matches. This CDR3 is 16 amino acids long. Germline loops: CDR1 SGHKS, CDR2 YYEKEE (reference sequence).

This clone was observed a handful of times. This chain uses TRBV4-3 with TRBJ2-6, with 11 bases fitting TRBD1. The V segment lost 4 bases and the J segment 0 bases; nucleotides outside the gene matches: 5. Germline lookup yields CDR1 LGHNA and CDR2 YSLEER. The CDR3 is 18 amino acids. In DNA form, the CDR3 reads TGCGCCAGCAGCCCCGCCGGGACAGGGGGCTCTGGGGCCAACGTCCTGACTTTC. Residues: CASSPAGTGGSGANVLTF.

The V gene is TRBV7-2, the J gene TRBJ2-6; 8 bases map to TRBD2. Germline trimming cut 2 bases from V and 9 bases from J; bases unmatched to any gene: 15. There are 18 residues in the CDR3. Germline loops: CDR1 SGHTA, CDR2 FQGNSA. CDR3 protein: CASSLISTGGPGGNVLTF. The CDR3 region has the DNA TGTGCCAGCAGCTTAATTTCTACGGGAGGGCCAGGTGGCAACGTCCTGACTTTC.

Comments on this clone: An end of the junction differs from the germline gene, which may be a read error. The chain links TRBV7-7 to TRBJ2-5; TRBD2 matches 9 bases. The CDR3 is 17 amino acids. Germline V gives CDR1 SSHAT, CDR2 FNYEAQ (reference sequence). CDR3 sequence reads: CASSPYRGSGSPETQYF. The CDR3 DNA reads TGTGCTAGCAGCCCTTACAGAGGTAGCGGGAGTCCCGAGACCCAGTACTTC. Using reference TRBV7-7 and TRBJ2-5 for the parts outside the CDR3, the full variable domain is GAGVSQSPRYKVTKRGQDVTLRCDPISSHATLYWYQQALGQGPEFLTYFNYEAQPDKSGLPSDRFSAERPEGSISTLTIQRTEQRDSAMYRCASSPYRGSGSPETQYFGPGTRLLVL.

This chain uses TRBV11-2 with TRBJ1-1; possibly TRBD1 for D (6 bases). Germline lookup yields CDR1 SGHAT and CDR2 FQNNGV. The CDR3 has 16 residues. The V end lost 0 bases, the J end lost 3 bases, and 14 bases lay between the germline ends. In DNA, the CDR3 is TGTGCCAGCAGCTTAGAATGGGACAACTTATACACTGAAGCTTTCTTT. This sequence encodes CASSLEWDNLYTEAFF.

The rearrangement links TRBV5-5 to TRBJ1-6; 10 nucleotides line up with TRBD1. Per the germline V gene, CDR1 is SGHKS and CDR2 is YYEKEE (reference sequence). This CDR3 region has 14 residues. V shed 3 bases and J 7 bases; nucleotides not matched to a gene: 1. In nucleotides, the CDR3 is TGTGCCAGCAGCTGGACAGGGGGGAATTCACCCCTCCACTTT. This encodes CASSWTGGNSPLHF.

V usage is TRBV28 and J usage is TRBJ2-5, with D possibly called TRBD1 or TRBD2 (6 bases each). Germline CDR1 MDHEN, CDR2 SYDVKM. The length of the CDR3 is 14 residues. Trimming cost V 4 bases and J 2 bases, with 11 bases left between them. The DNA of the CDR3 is TGTGCCAGCAGTTCAAGGGGGACTCAAGAGACCCAGTACTTC. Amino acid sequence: CASSSRGTQETQYF.

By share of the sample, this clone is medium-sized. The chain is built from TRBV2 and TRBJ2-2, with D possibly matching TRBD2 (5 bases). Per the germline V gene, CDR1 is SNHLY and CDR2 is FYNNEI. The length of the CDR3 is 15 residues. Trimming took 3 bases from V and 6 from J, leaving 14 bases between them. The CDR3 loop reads CASSDGKVMPGELFF. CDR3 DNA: TGTGCCAGCAGTGACGGGAAGGTGATGCCCGGGGAGCTGTTTTTT.

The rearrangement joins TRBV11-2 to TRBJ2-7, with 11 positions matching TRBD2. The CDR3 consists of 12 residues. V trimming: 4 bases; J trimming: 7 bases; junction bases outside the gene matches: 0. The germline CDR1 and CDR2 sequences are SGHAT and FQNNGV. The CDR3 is CASSSSGREQYF. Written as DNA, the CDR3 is TGTGCCAGCAGCTCTAGCGGGAGGGAGCAGTACTTC.